The 14 T cell receptor beta chains in this list originate from one sample, sequenced in a study of blood T cell repertoires in COVID-19. This table comes from immunoSEQ multiplex PCR, and its TCRdb copy is limited to in-frame clones, with some not included. The sample lists some 97,000 clones, 70% to 90% occurring once. Sequencing was carried out using peripheral blood. Receptors were obtained from a human donor in a cohort sampled during active COVID-19.

This chain links TRBV30 with TRBJ2-7; possibly TRBD2 for D (6 bases). There are 10 residues in the CDR3. V dropped 2 bases and J dropped 10 bases, with 9 bases sitting between them. Germline assignment: CDR1 GTSNPN and CDR2 SVGIG (reference sequence). CDR3 in DNA: TGTGCCTGGAGTCGTACTAGCCAGTACTTC. Translating it yields CAWSRTSQYF.

As concerns this clone: Other nucleotide sequences from this sample produce the same CDR3. The CDR3 loop reads CASSPSTGNTEAFF. The CDR3 DNA sequence: TGTGCCAGCTCACCCTCGACAGGGAACACTGAAGCTTTCTTT. This rearrangement joins TRBV18 to TRBJ1-1; weak D call: TRBD1 (6 bases). CDR1 is KGHSH, CDR2 LQKENI, per germline. Trimming shortened V by 3 bases and J by 1 base, and 9 bases separated the two germline ends. The CDR3 is 14 amino acids.

V and J are TRBV15 and TRBJ2-5, with D possibly being TRBD1 (5 bases). Trimming took off 0 bases at V and 2 bases at J, with 7 bases between the two ends. Germline V gene sequence: CDR1 LNHNV, CDR2 YYDKDF (reference sequence). The CDR3 sequence is 14 residues long. This CDR3 reads CATSRDPGQETQYF. CDR3 coding DNA: TGTGCCACCAGCAGAGATCCAGGGCAAGAGACCCAGTACTTC.

Of note for this clone: Other DNA sequences in this sample translate to the same CDR3. V is TRBV29-1 and J is TRBJ1-5; the D gene is possibly TRBD1 (6 bases). The CDR3 length is 12 residues. The germline V gene encodes CDR1 SQVTM and CDR2 ANQGSEA. V was shortened by 4 bases and J by 2 bases, with 6 bases between the two germline ends. The CDR3 bases are TGCAGCGTTGGACAGGGCAATCAGCCCCAGCATTTT. This translates into CSVGQGNQPQHF. Full variable domain (missing parts from reference TRBV29-1 and TRBJ1-5): SAVISQKPSRDICQRGTSLTIQCQVDSQVTMMFWYRQQPGQSLTLIATANQGSEATYESGFVIDKFPISRPNLTFSTLTVSNMSPEDSSIYLCSVGQGNQPQHFGDGTRLSIL.

The V call is TRBV5-1, the J call TRBJ2-7, with D possibly TRBD2 on 6 matching bases. The germline V gene has CDR1 SGHRS and CDR2 YFSETQ. This CDR3 comprises 14 residues. Between the trimmed V and J ends, which lost 0 bases and 5 bases, there was a span of 12 bases. CDR3 DNA: TGCGCCAGCAGCTTGGAGGGAGGTCCGAACGAGCAGTACTTC. Protein product: CASSLEGGPNEQYF.

V gene TRBV28 combines with J gene TRBJ1-6; TRBD1 matches at 11 bases. The CDR3 spans 17 residues. J gave up 9 bases and V 5 bases, and 12 bases lay outside the gene matches. Germline values: CDR1 MDHEN, CDR2 SYDVKM. Written as DNA, the CDR3 is TGTGCCAGCAGTATACCCCCCGGACAGGGGGCGTTTTCACCCCTCCACTTT. This translates into CASSIPPGQGAFSPLHF.

This clone has a single count. The rearrangement joins TRBV3-1 (or the pseudogene TRBV3-2) to TRBJ2-7; perhaps TRBD2 as D (5 bases). CDR3 length: 13 amino acids. Germline-derived CDR1 and CDR2 are LGHDT and YNNKEL (reference sequence). Trimming cost V 0 bases and J 7 bases, with 10 bases left between them. For the CDR3, the DNA is TGTGCCAGCAGCCAAGAATGGAGGACGGAGCAGTACTTC. This sequence encodes CASSQEWRTEQYF.

The chain couples TRBV28 to TRBJ2-1; TRBD2 matches 11 bases. V dropped 6 bases and J dropped 1; count of bases not matched to a gene: 5. The germline V gene has CDR1 MDHEN and CDR2 SYDVKM. This CDR3 comprises 16 residues. The CDR3 region has the DNA TGTGCCAGCAGCAAAGCTAGCGGGGGGTCCTACAATGAGCAGTTCTTC. As protein: CASSKASGGSYNEQFF.

This chain connects TRBV5-1 to TRBJ1-2; 8 positions match TRBD1. V shed 3 bases, J shed 0 bases, and the junction held 1 base outside the gene matches. This CDR3 comprises 14 residues. Germline CDR1 is SGHRS and CDR2 is YFSETQ. The CDR3 region is CASSWDRTNYGYTF. As DNA, the CDR3 is TGCGCCAGCAGCTGGGACAGGACTAACTATGGCTACACCTTC.

The chain employs TRBV2 and TRBJ1-5, with 9 bases that match TRBD1. The CDR3 has 15 amino acids. V was clipped by 6 bases and J by 5 bases; unmatched bases: 8. The germline V gene has CDR1 SNHLY and CDR2 FYNNEI. The CDR3 loop is CASRDRGISDQPQHF. Here the CDR3 DNA reads TGTGCCAGCAGAGACAGGGGGATTTCCGATCAGCCCCAGCATTTT.

This clone was seen only a few times. V gene TRBV30 combines with J gene TRBJ1-1; maybe TRBD1 (5 bases). Germline V gene data show CDR1 as GTSNPN and CDR2 as SVGIG (reference sequence). V gave up 8 bases and J gave up 0 bases, with 13 bases separating them. The CDR3 consists of 13 residues. Here the CDR3 reads CAGQRSLNTEAFF. CDR3 coding DNA: TGTGCCGGACAACGATCTCTGAACACTGAAGCTTTCTTT.

The chain carries TRBV5-4 and TRBJ2-3, with a tentative D call TRBD1 (6 bases). The CDR3 runs 14 residues. Germline loops: CDR1 SGHNT, CDR2 YYREEE (reference sequence). Trimming removed 1 base at V and 0 bases at J, with 6 bases between. CDR3 amino acids: CASSLTGSTDTQYF. In nucleotides, the CDR3 is TGTGCCAGCAGCTTGACAGGGAGCACAGATACGCAGTATTTT.

The count of this clone is one. V usage is TRBV19 and J usage is TRBJ2-2; 8 bases map to TRBD2. Germline V gives CDR1 LNHDA, CDR2 SQIVND (reference sequence). This CDR3 has 17 residues. With V trimmed by 4 bases and J by 3 bases, 10 bases remained unmatched. Here the CDR3 reads CASSTGGPGRDTGELFF. In DNA form, the CDR3 reads TGTGCCAGTAGTACGGGGGGGCCGGGACGAGACACCGGGGAGCTGTTTTTT. The variable domain in full, with the rest retrieved from reference TRBV19 and TRBJ2-2, is DGGITQSPKYLFRKEGQNVTLSCEQNLNHDAMYWYRQDPGQGLRLIYYSQIVNDFQKGDIAEGYSVSREKKESFPLTVTSAQKNPTAFYLCASSTGGPGRDTGELFFGEGSRLTVL.

The CDR3 is CASSLSPGLGSTVNSPLHF. In nucleotides, the CDR3 is TGTGCCAGCAGTTTATCCCCCGGCCTCGGATCGACAGTGAATTCACCCCTCCACTTT. This chain joins TRBV28 and TRBJ1-6; D is perhaps TRBD1 (5 bases). The CDR3 has 19 residues. V lost 1 base to trimming and J lost 7 bases, with 23 bases between them. CDR1 and CDR2 from the germline V gene are MDHEN and SYDVKM.